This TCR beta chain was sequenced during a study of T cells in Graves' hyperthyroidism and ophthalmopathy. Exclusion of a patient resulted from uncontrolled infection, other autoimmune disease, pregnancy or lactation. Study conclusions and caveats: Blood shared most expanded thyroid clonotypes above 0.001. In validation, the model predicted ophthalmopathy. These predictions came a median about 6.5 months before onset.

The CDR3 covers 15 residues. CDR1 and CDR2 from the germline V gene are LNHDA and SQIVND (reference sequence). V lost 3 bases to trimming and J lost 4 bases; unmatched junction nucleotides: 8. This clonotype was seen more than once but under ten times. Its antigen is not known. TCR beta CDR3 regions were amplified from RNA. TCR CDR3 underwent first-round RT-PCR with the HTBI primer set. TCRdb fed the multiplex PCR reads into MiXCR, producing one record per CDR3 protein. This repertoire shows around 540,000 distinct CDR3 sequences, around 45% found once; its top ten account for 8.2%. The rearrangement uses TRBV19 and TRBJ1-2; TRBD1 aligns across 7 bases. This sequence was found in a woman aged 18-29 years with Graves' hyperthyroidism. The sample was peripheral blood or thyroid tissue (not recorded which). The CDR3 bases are TGTGCCAGTAGTATTTCGAGGGGGCGCAGCTATGGCTACACCTTC. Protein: CASSISRGRSYGYTF.